Detailed here is one T cell receptor beta chain. What this receptor recognizes is not known. No much larger clone is present one base from it, and per-base qualities are unavailable. The entry originates in a study of intratumoral heterogeneity in liver cancer. General notes on the study: Across the full approximately 15-patient cohort, most patients were male and the median age was about 63 years. RNA-seq, DNA sequencing, TCR-seq and SNP array data from multiple regions of hepatocellular carcinoma specimens were combined in the study to investigate intratumor heterogeneity. The full cohort included approximately 68 multiregional samples from 15 or so HCC patients, consisting of roughly 50 tumoral regions and approximately 20 adjacent nontumoral regions. On the study overall, not on this receptor specifically: The authors noted a relatively low number of patients and under-sampled tumor-infiltrating lymphocyte representation as limitations.

CDR1 and CDR2, looked up from the germline V gene, are SQVTM and ANQGSEA. Germline trimming amounts to 4 bases on V and 8 bases on J, with 13 as the count of junction bases outside the gene matches. Including cysteine and phenylalanine, the CDR3 has 15 amino acids. Here the CDR3 DNA is all that survives: 45 bases in frame from base 1. The immunoSEQ assay was used to sequence TCR beta chain CDR3 regions from genomic DNA. Primers annealing to V and J segments amplified rearranged VDJ segments. From the authors' description of their analysis: Clonality and richness metrics were computed with the ImmunoSeq Analyzer software. To find clones with differing abundance between regions, Fisher's exact test was applied together with a beta-binomial method for extra stringency. TCRdb stores this immuneACCESS table with in-frame sequences only. Part of the clones is absent; in the studies checked, under half of the shortfall reflects unresolved V genes, and no reason is known for the rest. That table is the source of V, J and clone size, and D and trimming were worked out from the DNA. The sample data list thousands of clones, and 68% of these were observed just once. The ten largest clones add up to more than 20% of the sample.

All patients had early-stage hepatocellular carcinoma and received no therapy before surgical resection. None of the sampled areas showed macroscopic evidence of necrosis or hemorrhage. In a couple of patients, TCR sequencing (ImmunoSeq) was performed on multiple regions. Frozen resection tissue samples were collected at a distance of at least 1 cm from each other. Samples labelled N were derived from nontumoral liver tissue adjacent to the tumor. Genomic DNA was isolated from bulk tissue with the DNeasy blood and tissue kit. The sequence links TRBV29-1 to TRBJ2-3, with 9 bases in between that match TRBD1. The TCR originated in a man between 65 and 79 years old with hepatocellular carcinoma. The specimen was tumor-adjacent normal tissue, collected before any cancer treatment. DNA sequence: TGCAGCGTTGTGTCCCCGGGACAGGGCATGGGTACGCAGTATTTT. This is translated as CSVVSPGQGMGTQYF.